This TCR beta chain was found in a study of tumor-infiltrating lymphocytes in primary liver carcinoma. Background on the study: Donors had hepatocellular carcinoma or combined HCC and intrahepatic cholangiocarcinoma. About 3.5 to 8 million productive TCRbeta reads were obtained from the samples, with similar numbers across tissue types.

General observations from the study: Tumor region pairs outstripped tumor-adjacent and tumor-blood pairs in overlap.

With 500 to 650 ng total RNA as template and a constant-region primer, TCR beta cDNA was made. The TCR beta library was amplified through three nested multiplex PCR rounds in a modified ARM-PCR procedure. A C-beta reverse primer was combined with TRBV1-TRBV30 forward primers in the first two PCR rounds, and each round had 10 cycles. Each CDR3 protein is one row after TCRdb ran MiXCR on the multiplex PCR reads. The repertoire holds 25,000 to 35,000 distinct CDR3 sequences, with about three quarters as singletons. There are a few counts of this clonotype. Its antigen is unidentified. Bulk tissue was left unsorted, and RNA and DNA were co-extracted from 20-30 mg of it. Each of the tumor samples contained in excess of 75% viable tumor cells. Between the trimmed V and J ends, which lost 3 bases and 2 bases, there was a span of 11 bases. CDR3 length: 15 amino acids. In germline, CDR1 is MNHEY, CDR2 SVGAGI.

The TCR comes from a man in his forties or fifties with primary liver carcinoma and hepatitis B virus infection. Sequencing was carried out using liver tumor tissue from sampling region 5. The subset here: tumor region T5, tumor centre. This chain uses TRBV6-5 with TRBJ1-3, with no clear D. In DNA form, the CDR3 reads TGTGCCAGCAGTTATGATGGGGTGGCTGGAAACACCATATATTTT. Translation: CASSYDGVAGNTIYF.